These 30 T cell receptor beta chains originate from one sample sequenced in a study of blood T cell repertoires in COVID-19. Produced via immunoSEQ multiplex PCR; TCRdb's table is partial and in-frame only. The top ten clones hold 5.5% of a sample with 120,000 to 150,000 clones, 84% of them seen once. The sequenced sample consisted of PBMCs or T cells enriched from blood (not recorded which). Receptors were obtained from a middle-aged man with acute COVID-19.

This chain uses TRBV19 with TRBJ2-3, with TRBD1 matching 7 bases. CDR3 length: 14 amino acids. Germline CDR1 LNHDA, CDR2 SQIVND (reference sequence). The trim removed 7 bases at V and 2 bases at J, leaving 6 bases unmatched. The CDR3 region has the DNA TGTGCCAGTACCGGGACAGCTCACACAGATACGCAGTATTTT. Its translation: CASTGTAHTDTQYF. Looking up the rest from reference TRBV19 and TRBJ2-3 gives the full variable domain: DGGITQSPKYLFRKEGQNVTLSCEQNLNHDAMYWYRQDPGQGLRLIYYSQIVNDFQKGDIAEGYSVSREKKESFPLTVTSAQKNPTAFYLCASTGTAHTDTQYFGPGTRLTVL.

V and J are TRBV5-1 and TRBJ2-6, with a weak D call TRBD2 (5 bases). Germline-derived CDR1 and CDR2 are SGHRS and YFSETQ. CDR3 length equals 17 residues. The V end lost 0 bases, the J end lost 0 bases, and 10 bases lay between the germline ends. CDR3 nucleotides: TGCGCCAGCAGCTTGGCCCAAGGGAGCTCTGGGGCCAACGTCCTGACTTTC. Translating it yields CASSLAQGSSGANVLTF.

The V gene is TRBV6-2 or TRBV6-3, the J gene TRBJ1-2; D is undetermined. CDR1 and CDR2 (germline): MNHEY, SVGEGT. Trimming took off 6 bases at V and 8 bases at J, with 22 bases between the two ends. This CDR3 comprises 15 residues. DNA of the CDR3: TGTGCCAGCAGCCCCTCGACGGGTCGCACGAGGGGCTACACCTTC. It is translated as CASSPSTGRTRGYTF.

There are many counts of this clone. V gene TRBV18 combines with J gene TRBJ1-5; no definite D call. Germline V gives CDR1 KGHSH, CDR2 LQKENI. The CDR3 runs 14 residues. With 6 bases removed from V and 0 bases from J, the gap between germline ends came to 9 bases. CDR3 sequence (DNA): TGTGCCAGCTCTCCGAGTTTTAGCAATCAGCCCCAGCATTTT. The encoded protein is CASSPSFSNQPQHF.

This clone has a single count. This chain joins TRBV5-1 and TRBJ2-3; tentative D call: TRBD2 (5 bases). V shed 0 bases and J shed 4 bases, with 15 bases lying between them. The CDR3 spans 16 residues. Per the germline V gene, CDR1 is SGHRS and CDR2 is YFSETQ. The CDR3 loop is CASSLAGVASPDTQYF. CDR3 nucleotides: TGCGCCAGCAGCTTGGCCGGGGTAGCCAGCCCAGATACGCAGTATTTT.

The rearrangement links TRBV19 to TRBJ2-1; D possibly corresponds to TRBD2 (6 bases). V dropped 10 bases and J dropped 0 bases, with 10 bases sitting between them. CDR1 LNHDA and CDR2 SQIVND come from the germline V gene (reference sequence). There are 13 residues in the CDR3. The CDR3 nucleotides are TGTGCCACCGGACTACCCTCCTACAATGAGCAGTTCTTC. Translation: CATGLPSYNEQFF.

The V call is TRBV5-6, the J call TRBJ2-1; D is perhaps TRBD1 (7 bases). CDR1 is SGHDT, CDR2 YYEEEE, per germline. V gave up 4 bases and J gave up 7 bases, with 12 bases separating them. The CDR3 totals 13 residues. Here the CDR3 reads CASSGGGWNEQFF. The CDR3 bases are TGTGCCAGCAGCGGAGGGGGCTGGAATGAGCAGTTCTTC.

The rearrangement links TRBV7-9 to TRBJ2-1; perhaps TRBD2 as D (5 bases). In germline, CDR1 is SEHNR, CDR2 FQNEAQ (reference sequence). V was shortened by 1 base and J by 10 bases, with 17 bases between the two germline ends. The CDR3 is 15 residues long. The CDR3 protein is CASSLVAGPREEQFF. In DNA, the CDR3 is TGTGCCAGCAGCTTAGTTGCAGGCCCTAGGGAGGAGCAGTTCTTC.

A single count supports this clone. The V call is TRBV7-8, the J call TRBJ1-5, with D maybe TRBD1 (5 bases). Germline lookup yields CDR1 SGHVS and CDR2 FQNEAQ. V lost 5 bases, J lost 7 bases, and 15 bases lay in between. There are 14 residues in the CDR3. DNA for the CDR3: TGTGCCAGCAGCGCAGCGGGGGGTCCCCAGCCCCAGCATTTT. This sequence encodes CASSAAGGPQPQHF.

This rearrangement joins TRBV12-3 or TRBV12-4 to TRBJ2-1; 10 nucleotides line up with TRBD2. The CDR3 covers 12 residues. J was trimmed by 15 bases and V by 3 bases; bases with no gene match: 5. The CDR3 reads CASSFSGTSVFF. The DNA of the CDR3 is TGTGCCAGCAGTTTTTCCGGGACTAGCGTGTTCTTC.

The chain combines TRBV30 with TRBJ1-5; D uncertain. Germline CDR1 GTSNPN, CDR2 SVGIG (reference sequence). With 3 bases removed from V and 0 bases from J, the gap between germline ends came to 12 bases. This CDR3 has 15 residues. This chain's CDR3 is CAWRSKFYSNQPQHF. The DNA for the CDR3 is TGTGCCTGGAGATCCAAATTCTATAGCAATCAGCCCCAGCATTTT.

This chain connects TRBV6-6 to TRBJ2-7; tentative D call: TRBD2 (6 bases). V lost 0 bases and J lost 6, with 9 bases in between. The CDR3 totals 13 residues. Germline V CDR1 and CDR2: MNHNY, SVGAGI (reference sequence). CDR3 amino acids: CASSYSGGGEQYF. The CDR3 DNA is TGTGCCAGCAGTTACTCGGGAGGAGGCGAGCAGTACTTC.

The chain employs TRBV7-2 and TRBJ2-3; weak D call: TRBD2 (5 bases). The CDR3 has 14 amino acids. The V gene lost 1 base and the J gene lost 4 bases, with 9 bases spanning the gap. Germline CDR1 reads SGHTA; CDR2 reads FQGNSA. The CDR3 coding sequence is TGTGCCAGCAGCTTAGAGGGCGGGTCAGATACGCAGTATTTT. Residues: CASSLEGGSDTQYF.

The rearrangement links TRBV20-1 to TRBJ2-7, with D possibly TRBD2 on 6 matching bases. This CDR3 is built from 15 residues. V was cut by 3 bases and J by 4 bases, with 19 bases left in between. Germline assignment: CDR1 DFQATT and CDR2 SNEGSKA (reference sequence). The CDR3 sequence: CSASTSRGGSYEQYF. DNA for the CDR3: TGCAGTGCTAGTACTTCGAGGGGAGGATCTTACGAGCAGTACTTC.

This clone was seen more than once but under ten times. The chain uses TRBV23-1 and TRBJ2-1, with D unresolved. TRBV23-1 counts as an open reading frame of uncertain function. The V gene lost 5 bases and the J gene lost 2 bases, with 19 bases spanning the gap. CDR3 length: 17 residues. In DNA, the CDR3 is TGCGCCAGCAGTTGTAAGCGCCACCGTTTTACCTACAATGAGCAGTTCTTC. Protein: CASSCKRHRFTYNEQFF.

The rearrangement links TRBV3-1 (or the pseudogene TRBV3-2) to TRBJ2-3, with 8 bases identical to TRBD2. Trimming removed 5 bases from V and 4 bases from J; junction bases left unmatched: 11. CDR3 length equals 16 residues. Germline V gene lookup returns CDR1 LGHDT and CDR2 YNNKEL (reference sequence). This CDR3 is CASSSISGSLADTQYF. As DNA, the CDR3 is TGTGCCAGCAGCTCCATAAGCGGGAGTTTGGCAGATACGCAGTATTTT.

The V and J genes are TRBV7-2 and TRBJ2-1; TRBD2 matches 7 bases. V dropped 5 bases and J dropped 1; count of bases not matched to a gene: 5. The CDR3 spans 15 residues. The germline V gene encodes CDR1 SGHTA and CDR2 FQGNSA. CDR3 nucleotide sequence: TGTGCCAGCAGCCTCCGGGGGGTTTCCTACAATGAGCAGTTCTTC. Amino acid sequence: CASSLRGVSYNEQFF.

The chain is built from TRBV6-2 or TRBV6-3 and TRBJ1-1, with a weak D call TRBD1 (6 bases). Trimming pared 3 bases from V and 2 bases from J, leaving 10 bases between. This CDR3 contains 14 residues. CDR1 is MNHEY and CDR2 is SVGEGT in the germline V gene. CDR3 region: CASSYRGGNTEAFF. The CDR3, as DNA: TGTGCCAGCAGTTATAGGGGGGGAAACACTGAAGCTTTCTTT.

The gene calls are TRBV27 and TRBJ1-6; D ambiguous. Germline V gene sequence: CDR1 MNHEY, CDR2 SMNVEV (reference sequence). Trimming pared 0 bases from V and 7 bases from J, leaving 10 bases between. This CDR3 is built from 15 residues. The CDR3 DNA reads TGTGCCAGCAGTTTATCAGGCGTGGAGAATTCACCCCTCCACTTT. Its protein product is CASSLSGVENSPLHF.

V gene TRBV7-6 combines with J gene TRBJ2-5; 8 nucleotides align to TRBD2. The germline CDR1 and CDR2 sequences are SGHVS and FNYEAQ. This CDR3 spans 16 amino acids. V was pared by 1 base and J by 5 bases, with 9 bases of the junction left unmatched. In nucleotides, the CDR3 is TGTGCCAGCAGCTTAGTGGAGCGGGAGCTGGGGGAGACCCAGTACTTC. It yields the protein CASSLVERELGETQYF.

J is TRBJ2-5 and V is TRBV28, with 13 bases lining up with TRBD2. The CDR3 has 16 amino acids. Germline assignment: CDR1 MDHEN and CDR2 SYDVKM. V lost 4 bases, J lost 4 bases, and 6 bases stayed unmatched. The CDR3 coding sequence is TGTGCCAGCAGTTCTCGGACTAGCGGGAGACGAGAGACCCAGTACTTC. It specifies CASSSRTSGRRETQYF.

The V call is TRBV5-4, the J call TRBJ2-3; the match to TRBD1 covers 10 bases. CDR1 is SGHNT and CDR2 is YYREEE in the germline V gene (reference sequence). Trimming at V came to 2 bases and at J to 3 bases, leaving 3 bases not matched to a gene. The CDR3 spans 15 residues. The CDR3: CASSFWDRGTDTQYF. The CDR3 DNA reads TGTGCCAGCAGCTTTTGGGACAGGGGTACAGATACGCAGTATTTT.

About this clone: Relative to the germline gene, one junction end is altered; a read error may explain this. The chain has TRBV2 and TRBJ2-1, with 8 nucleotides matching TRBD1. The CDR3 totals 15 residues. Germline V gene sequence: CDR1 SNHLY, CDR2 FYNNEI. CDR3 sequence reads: CAGSGQGESYNEQFF. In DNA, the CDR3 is TGTGCCGGCAGCGGACAGGGAGAATCCTACAATGAGCAGTTCTTC. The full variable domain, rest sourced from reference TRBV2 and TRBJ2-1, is EPEVTQTPSHQVTQMGQEVILRCVPISNHLYFYWYRQILGQKVEFLVSFYNNEISEKSEIFDDQFSVERPDGSNFTLKIRSTKLEDSAMYFCAGSGQGESYNEQFFGPGTRLTVL.

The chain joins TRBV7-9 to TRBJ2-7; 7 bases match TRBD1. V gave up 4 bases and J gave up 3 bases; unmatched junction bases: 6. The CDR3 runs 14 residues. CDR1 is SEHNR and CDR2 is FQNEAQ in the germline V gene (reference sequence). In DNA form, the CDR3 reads TGTGCCAGCAGCTGGGACAGCTCCAACTACGAGCAGTACTTC. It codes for CASSWDSSNYEQYF.

CDR3 bases: TGTGCCAGCAGTTGGGACAGCAGAACGAACACTGAAGCTTTCTTT. Amino acids: CASSWDSRTNTEAFF. This chain uses TRBV7-2 with TRBJ1-1; 7 bases fit TRBD1. Germline assignment: CDR1 SGHTA and CDR2 FQGNSA. The CDR3 is 15 amino acids. J lost 1 base, V lost 6 bases, and 8 bases had no gene match.

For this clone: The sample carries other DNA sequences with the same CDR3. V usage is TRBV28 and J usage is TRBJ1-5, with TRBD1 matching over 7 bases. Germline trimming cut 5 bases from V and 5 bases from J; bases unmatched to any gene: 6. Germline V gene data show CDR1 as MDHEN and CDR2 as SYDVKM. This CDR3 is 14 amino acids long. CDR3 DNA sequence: TGTGCCAGCAGTCCGCCGGACAGGTATCAGCCCCAGCATTTT. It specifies CASSPPDRYQPQHF.

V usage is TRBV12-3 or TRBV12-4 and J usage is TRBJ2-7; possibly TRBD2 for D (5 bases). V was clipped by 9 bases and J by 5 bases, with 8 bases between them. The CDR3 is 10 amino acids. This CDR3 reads CASGSHEQYF. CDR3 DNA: TGTGCCAGTGGGAGCCACGAGCAGTACTTC.

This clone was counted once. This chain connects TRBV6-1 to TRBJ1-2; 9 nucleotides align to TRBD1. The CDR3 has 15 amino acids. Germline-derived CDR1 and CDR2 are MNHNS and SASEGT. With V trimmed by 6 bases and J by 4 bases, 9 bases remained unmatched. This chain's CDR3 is CASRTTGGGVYGYTF. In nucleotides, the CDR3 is TGTGCCAGCAGAACAACAGGGGGCGGGGTCTATGGCTACACCTTC.

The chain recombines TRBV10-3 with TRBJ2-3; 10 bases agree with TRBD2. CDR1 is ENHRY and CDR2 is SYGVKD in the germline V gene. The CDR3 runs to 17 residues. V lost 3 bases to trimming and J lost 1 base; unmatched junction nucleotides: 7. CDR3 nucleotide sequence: TGTGCCATCAGTGATCAAAGCGGGAGGGGGGGCACAGATACGCAGTATTTT. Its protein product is CAISDQSGRGGTDTQYF.

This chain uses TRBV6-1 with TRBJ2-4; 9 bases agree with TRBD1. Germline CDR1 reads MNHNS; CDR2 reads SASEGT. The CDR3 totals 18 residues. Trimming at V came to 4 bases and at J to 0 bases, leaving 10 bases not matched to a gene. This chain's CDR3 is CASSVFGTGRAAKNIQYF. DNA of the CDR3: TGTGCCAGCAGTGTTTTCGGGACAGGGAGGGCAGCCAAAAACATTCAGTACTTC.